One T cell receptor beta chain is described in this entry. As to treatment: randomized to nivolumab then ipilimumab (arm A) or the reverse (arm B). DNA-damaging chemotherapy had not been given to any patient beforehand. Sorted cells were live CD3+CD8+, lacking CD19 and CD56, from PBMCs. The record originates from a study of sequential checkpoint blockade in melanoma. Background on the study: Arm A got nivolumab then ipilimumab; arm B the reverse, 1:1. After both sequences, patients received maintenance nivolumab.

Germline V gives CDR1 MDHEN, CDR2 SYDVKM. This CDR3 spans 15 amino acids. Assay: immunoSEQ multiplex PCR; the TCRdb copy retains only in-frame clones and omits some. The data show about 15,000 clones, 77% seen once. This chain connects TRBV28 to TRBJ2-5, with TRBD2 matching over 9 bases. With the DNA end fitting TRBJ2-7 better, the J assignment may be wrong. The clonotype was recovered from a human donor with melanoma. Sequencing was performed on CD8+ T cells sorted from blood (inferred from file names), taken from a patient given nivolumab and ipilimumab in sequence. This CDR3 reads CASSLWGLAVSEQYF. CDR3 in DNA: TGTGCCAGCAGTTTATGGGGACTAGCCGTTTCCGAGCAGTACTTC.